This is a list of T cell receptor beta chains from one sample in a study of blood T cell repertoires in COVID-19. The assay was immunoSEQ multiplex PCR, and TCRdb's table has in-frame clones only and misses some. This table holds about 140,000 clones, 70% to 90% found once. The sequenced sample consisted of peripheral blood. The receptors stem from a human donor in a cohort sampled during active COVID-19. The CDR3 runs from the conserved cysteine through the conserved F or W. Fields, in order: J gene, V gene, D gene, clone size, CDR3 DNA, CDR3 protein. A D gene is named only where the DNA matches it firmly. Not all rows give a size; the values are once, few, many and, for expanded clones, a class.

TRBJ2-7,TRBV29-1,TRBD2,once,TGCAGCGTTTGGGGCGGAAAAGACGGGAGGGCCTACGAGCAGTACTTC,CSVWGGKDGRAYEQYF
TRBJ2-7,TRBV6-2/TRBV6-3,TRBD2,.,TGTGCCAGCAGTTACTCCGCCGCCAGGGCGGGACTAGCGGGAGTAACCGACGAGCAGTACTTC,CASSYSAARAGLAGVTDEQYF
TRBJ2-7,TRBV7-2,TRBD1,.,TGTGCCAGCAGCTTTCACAGGGGGCGGGAGCAGTACTTC,CASSFHRGREQYF
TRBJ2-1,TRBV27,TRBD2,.,TGTGCCAGCAGTCCGAATCCGCTCCTAGCGGGAGTTTTGAATGAGCAGTTCTTC,CASSPNPLLAGVLNEQFF
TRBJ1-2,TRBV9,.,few,TGTGCCAGCAGCGTACAGGAAGGCTATGGCTACACCTTC,CASSVQEGYGYTF
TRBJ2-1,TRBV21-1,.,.,TGTGCCAGCAGCAACCCCCGACAGGGGGACAATGAGCAGTTCTTC,CASSNPRQGDNEQFF
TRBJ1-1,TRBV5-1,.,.,TGCGCCAGCAGCTTAACAGGAATAGGGAACACTGAAGCTTTCTTT,CASSLTGIGNTEAFF
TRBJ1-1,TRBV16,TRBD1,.,TGTGCCAGCAGCCCCCGGACAGGTTTGAACACTGAAGCTTTCTTT,CASSPRTGLNTEAFF
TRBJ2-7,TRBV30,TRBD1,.,TGTGCCTGGAGGATAGCCGGGACAGGGACCTACGAGCAGTACTTC,CAWRIAGTGTYEQYF
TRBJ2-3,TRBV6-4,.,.,TGTGCCACCCGCGGGACAGATACGCAGTATTTT,CATRGTDTQYF
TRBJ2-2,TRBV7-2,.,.,TGTGCCAGCAGCCCCTGGGGGGTGGACACCGGGGAGCTGTTTTTT,CASSPWGVDTGELFF
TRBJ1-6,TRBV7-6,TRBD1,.,TGTGCCAGCAGCCGGGGACAGAATAATTCACCCCTCCACTTT,CASSRGQNNSPLHF
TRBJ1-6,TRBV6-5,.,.,TGTGCCAGCAGTCGGGGGGCGGACGATTCACCCCTCCACTTT,CASSRGADDSPLHF
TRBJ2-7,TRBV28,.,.,TGTGCCAGCAGTTTAAGGGACACCAGAGCCCTCTTC,CASSLRDTRALF
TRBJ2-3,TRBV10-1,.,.,TGCGCCAGCAGTGAGATACTAAACTCTAGCACAGATACGCAGTATTTT,CASSEILNSSTDTQYF
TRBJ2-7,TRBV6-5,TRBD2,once,TGTGCCAGCCGGCTCGGGCCCAGCGGGAGGTACGAGCAGTACTTC,CASRLGPSGRYEQYF
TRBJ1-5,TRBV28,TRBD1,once,TGTGCCAGCACCTTGGGACAGGGAGAGCAGCCCCAGCATTTT,CASTLGQGEQPQHF
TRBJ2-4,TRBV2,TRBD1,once,TGTGCCAGTCGGGACAGGGGGCCAGGAGGCATTCAGTACTTC,CASRDRGPGGIQYF
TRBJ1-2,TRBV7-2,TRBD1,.,TGTGCCAGCAGCATCAGGGGGCGCACTAACTATGGCTACACCTTC,CASSIRGRTNYGYTF
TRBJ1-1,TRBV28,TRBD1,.,TGTGCCATCTCGTCCGGGACAGGGGGAAAGATGAACACTGAAGCTTTCTTT,CAISSGTGGKMNTEAFF
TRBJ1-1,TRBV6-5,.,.,TGTGCCAGCACGACAGGGAACACTGAAGCTTTCTTT,CASTTGNTEAFF
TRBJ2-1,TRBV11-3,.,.,TGTGCCAGCAGCTTAGAATCGGTGGGGGGGCTCTACAATGAGCAGTTCTTC,CASSLESVGGLYNEQFF
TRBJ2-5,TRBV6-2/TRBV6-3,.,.,TGTGCCAGCAGTACCTATGGGGGCTCTCGGGAGACCCAGTACTTC,CASSTYGGSRETQYF
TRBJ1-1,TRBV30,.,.,TGTGCCTGGAGAAGATATGCAGACAGAAGCACTGAAGCTTTCTTT,CAWRRYADRSTEAFF
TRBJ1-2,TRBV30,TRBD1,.,TGTGCCTGGAGTGTCCAGGGGGTTTCAGGCTACACCTTC,CAWSVQGVSGYTF
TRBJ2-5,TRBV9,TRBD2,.,TGTGCCAGCAGCGTAGGAGGACTAGCGGGGTCAGAGACCCAGTACTTC,CASSVGGLAGSETQYF
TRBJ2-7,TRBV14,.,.,TGTGCCAGCAGCCAATTAGACAGCTACGAGCAGTACTTC,CASSQLDSYEQYF
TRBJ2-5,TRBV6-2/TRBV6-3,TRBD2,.,TGTGCCAGCAGTTACTCCGCGGGAGGGGTCGAAGAGACCCAGTACTTC,CASSYSAGGVEETQYF
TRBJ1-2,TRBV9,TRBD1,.,TGTGCCAGCAGCGTAGAGGGGGACAGAGATGGCTACACCTTC,CASSVEGDRDGYTF
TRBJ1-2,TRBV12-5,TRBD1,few,TGTGCTAGTGGTACAGGGGACTATGGCTACACCTTC,CASGTGDYGYTF
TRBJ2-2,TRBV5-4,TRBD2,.,TGTGCCAGCAGCTTGGCTTCTAGCGGGGGCCTAACACGCACCGGGGAGCTGTTTTTT,CASSLASSGGLTRTGELFF
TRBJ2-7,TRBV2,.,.,TGTGCCAGCAGTGCGGGATTTCTGGGGGAGCAGTACTTC,CASSAGFLGEQYF
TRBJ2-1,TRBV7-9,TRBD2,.,TGTGCCAGCAGCTTAGGACTAGCGGGAGGGCCGAATGAGCAGTTCTTC,CASSLGLAGGPNEQFF
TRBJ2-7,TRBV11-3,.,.,TGTGCCAGCAGCTTAGATGTCAGTTTCTCCTACGAGCAGTACTTC,CASSLDVSFSYEQYF
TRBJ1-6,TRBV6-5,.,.,TGTGCCAGCAGTCCCGACCCGCAGGGGACCCTCCACTTT,CASSPDPQGTLHF
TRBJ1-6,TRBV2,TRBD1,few,TGTGCCAGCAGTGGAGCTACAGGGGTAGGTTCACCCCTCCACTTT,CASSGATGVGSPLHF
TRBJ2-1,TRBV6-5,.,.,TGTGCCAGCAGTTACTCGAGCACAGGGCGCAATGAGCAGTTCTTC,CASSYSSTGRNEQFF
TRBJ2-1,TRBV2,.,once,TGTGCCAGCAGTGAACGGGGGGCGACTAGGGCTGATTCCTACAATGAGCAGTTCTTC,CASSERGATRADSYNEQFF
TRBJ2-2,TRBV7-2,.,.,TGTGCCAGCAGCTTAGTCCCGCGGGGGAACACCGGGGAGCTGTTTTTT,CASSLVPRGNTGELFF
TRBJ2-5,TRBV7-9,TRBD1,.,TGTGCCAGCAGCTTAACGCAGGGGGCAGAGACCCAGTACTTC,CASSLTQGAETQYF
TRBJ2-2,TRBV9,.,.,TGTGCCAGCAGCGTCCGGAGTAGGGGAACCGGGGAGCTGTTTTTT,CASSVRSRGTGELFF
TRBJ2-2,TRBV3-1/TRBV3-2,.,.,TGTGCCAGCAGCCAAGATGTTATTTACACCGGGGAGCTGTTTTTT,CASSQDVIYTGELFF
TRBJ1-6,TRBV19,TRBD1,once,TGTGCCAGTAGTCTTGGGGACAGCAATTCACCCCTCCACTTT,CASSLGDSNSPLHF
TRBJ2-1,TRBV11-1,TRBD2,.,TGTGCCAGCAGGAACCCACTAGCGGGGACCAATGAGCAGTTCTTC,CASRNPLAGTNEQFF
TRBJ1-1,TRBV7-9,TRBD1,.,TGTGCCAGCAGCTTAACCCGGGACAGAGCTTTCTTT,CASSLTRDRAFF